This T cell receptor beta chain was recovered during a study of T cell repertoires in cytomegalovirus infection (dated by TCRdb to between 2018 and 2021). Regarding the research as a whole: Alongside well-studied HLA-B-restricted epitopes, the peptide stimulations were aimed at recently identified HLA-C-restricted CMV epitopes, whose presentation resists viral immunomodulation. The HLA type of each donor mattered for the analysis, because public TCR beta signatures pointed to carriage of CMV infection along with the matching HLA type. Here is what the overall study found, with its caveats: The ex vivo response was dominated by HLA-C-restricted CMV-specific TCR beta clonotypes, which also provided the single most frequent clonotype in two of eight donors. Cumulative frequency of public TCR beta family members discriminated carriers of CMV infection plus the relevant HLA type in this cohort and an independent approximately 400-donor cohort.

The germline V gene sets CDR1 to SNHLY and CDR2 to FYNNEI. The CDR3 covers 14 residues, taking in both the cysteine and the phenylalanine. The retained sequence is limited to the CDR3, 42 bases, with the frame set at the first base. Between the V and J ends, shortened by 2 bases and 9 bases respectively, the junction contains 14 bases. Note on this clonotype: Its antigen is still unknown. Base qualities are missing; no much larger clone stands one base away.

In light of the paper, this sample's treatment or condition label describes: in vitro stimulation with specific CMV peptide epitopes to enrich CMV-specific T cells. The instrument was an Illumina HiSeq 1500. TCRdb itself trimmed the public reads at Q25 with fastp, ran MiXCR and retained productive beta chains. Each record represents a unique CDR3 protein, reported with the most common genes and DNA among its rows. For this sample there are about 310,000 distinct CDR3 sequences; around 25% appear just once. Less than 15% of the sample is held by the ten biggest clonotypes. The chain employs TRBV2 and TRBJ2-1; no D gene is confidently identified. The source material was cultured PBMCs, sampled from culture after CMV antigen stimulation. This sequence was found in a human donor in good health (CMV status not recorded). Some clones in this sample may be carry-over from other donors' samples. The DNA sequence reads TGTGCCAGCAGTGAATTCGTTCAGGCCAGTGAGCAGTTCTTC. Translation gives CASSEFVQASEQFF.